There are many counts of the clone carrying this T cell receptor beta chain. RNA transcripts yielded amplified TCR beta CDR3 regions. In the first-round RT-PCR of the TCR CDR3, the HTBI primer set was used. MiXCR, applied by TCRdb to the multiplex PCR reads, yields one record per CDR3 protein. The sample contains some 500,000 distinct CDR3 sequences, roughly 25% of which appear only once. Germline CDR1 reads SGHAT; CDR2 reads FQDESV (reference sequence). The V segment lost 4 bases and the J segment 4 bases; nucleotides outside the gene matches: 21. The CDR3 spans 19 residues. This sample was taken from a study of T cells in Graves' hyperthyroidism and ophthalmopathy. Patients were excluded because of uncontrolled infection, other autoimmune disease, pregnancy or lactation.

The origin of this receptor is a woman in her thirties with Graves' ophthalmopathy. The rearrangement joins TRBV11-1 to TRBJ2-7, with 8 positions matching TRBD1. Material: blood. The chain's CDR3 is CASSSFHPDRVGILYEQYF. The DNA of the CDR3 is TGTGCCAGCAGCTCGTTCCACCCGGACAGGGTCGGGATTTTATACGAGCAGTACTTC.